This T cell receptor beta chain was profiled in a study of post-analysis software for immune sequencing data. Study-wide background: The patients showed relapsing-remitting, secondary progressive and progressive-relapsing multiple sclerosis courses.

The V gene lost 0 bases and the J gene lost 1 base, with 14 bases spanning the gap. The germline V gene encodes CDR1 SGHKS and CDR2 YYEKEE (reference sequence). This CDR3 has 17 residues. Findings and limits, study-wide: Significantly lower normalized Chao1 diversity was seen in multiple sclerosis patients than in controls. Roughly 5 TRBV segments occurring more often in patients than controls included TRBV5-6, TRBV5-1 and TRBV20-1.

Worth noting for this clonotype: Its cognate antigen is unknown.

Prepared TCR beta cDNA libraries contained unique molecular identifiers. T cells numbering about 0.95 to 10 million gave rise to 500,000 or so cDNA molecules. Each CDR3 protein is one row after TCRdb ran MiXCR on the PCR reads. The table lists a few hundred thousand distinct CDR3 sequences, more than 30% of them singletons, with approximately 7.1% in the top ten. This sequence joins TRBV5-5 and TRBJ1-5; a possible D gene is TRBD1 (6 bases). Sequenced sample: blood. The TCR sequence derives from a girl aged 2 to 9 with multiple sclerosis. The CDR3 DNA reads as TGTGCCAGCAGCTTGGCCTGGGTAGACAGGAGCAATCAGCCCCAGCATTTT. Translating it yields CASSLAWVDRSNQPQHF. Based on the CDR3 plus reference TRBV5-5 and TRBJ1-5, the full variable domain is DAGVTQSPTHLIKTRGQQVTLRCSPISGHKSVSWYQQVLGQGPQFIFQYYEKEERGRGNFPDRFSARQFPNYSSELNVNALLLGDSALYLCASSLAWVDRSNQPQHFGDGTRLSIL.